This TCR beta chain was sequenced for a study of response to subunit inactivated influenza vaccine. Study-wide results and caveats: Few additional T cells are recruited per seasonal influenza vaccination, authors suggested.

Trimming at V came to 0 bases and at J to 6 bases, leaving 6 bases not matched to a gene. Germline values: CDR1 MNHEY, CDR2 SVGAGI. The CDR3 covers 17 residues. This clonotype was observed many times. The antigen remains undetermined. One entry per CDR3 protein results from TCRdb running MiXCR on the RT-PCR reads. The table has approximately 730,000 distinct CDR3 sequences, approximately 14% seen once. The TCR originated in a man aged 50-60 years who received an inactivated influenza vaccine. The starting material was PBMCs from blood, obtained 14 days before vaccination. The V call is TRBV6-5, the J call TRBJ2-4; 12 bases map to TRBD2. CDR3: CASSYSGGLAGRNIQYF. CDR3 bases: TGTGCCAGCAGTTACTCGGGTGGACTAGCGGGACGAAACATTCAGTACTTC.